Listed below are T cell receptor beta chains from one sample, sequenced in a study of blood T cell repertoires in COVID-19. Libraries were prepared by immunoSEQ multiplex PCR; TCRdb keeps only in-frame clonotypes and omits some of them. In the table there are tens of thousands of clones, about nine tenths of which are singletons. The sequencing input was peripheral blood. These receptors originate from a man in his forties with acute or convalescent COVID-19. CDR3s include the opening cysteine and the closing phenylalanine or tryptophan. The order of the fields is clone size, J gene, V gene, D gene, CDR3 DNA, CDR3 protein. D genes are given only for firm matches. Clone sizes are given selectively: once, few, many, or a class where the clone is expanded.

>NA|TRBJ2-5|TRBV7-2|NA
TGTGCCAGCAGCTTAGTGTGGGCTCAGAGGGAACAGACCCAGTACTTC
CASSLVWAQREQTQYF
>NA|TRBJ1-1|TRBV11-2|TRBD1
TGTGCCAGCACTTTGGGGACAGGTTGGGGGACTGAAGCTTTCTTT
CASTLGTGWGTEAFF
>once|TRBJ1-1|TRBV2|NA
TGTGCCAGCAGTCGACGCTTGGGGGCCACTGAAGCTTTCTTT
CASSRRLGATEAFF
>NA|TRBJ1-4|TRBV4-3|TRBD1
TGCGCCAGCAGCTCGCTCGGAGACAGGGAGGAAAAACTGTTTTTT
CASSSLGDREEKLFF
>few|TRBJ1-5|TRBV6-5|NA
TGTGCCAGCAGCCGCAGGGCCTATAGCAATCAGCCCCAGCATTTT
CASSRRAYSNQPQHF
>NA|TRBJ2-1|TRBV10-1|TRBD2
TGCGCCAGCAGTATAGCGGGTTACAATGAGCAGTTCTTC
CASSIAGYNEQFF
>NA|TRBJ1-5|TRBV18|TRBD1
TGTGCCAGCTCATCGACAGGGGCCCTGTATAGCAATCAGCCCCAGCATTTT
CASSSTGALYSNQPQHF
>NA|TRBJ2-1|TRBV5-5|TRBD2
TGTGCCAGCAGCTTGGGGTCGGGACTAGCAGGCCATGAGCAGTTCTTC
CASSLGSGLAGHEQFF
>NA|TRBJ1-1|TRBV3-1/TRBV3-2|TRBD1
TGTGCCAGCAGCCGAGACAGGGGGGCGAACACTGAAGCTTTCTTT
CASSRDRGANTEAFF
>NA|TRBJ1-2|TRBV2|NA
TGTGCCAGCAGTGGGGCGGTCCAACTATGGCGGGGCTTC
CASSGAVQLWRGF
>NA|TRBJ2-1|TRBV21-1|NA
TGTGCCAGCAGCCGCTGGACTAGCGGGTTGGATTACGTAGACAATGAGCAGTTCTTC
CASSRWTSGLDYVDNEQFF
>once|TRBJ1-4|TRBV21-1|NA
TGTGCCAGCAACCCAACAGGGGGTTCGGGTGAAAAACTGTTTTTT
CASNPTGGSGEKLFF
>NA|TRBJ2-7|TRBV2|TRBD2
TGTGCCAGCAGTGAACGGGCGGGAGGAAATCGCGAGCAGTACTTC
CASSERAGGNREQYF
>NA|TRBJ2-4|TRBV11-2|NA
TGTGCCAGCAGCGGGGGCCCGCTACAAAAACAACGGATTCAGTACTTC
CASSGGPLQKQRIQYF
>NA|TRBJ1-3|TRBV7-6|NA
TGTGCCAGCAGCTTAGGGTGGAGGAGAACTGGAAACACCATATATTTT
CASSLGWRRTGNTIYF
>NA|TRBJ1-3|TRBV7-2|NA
TGTGCCAGCAGCTTATATGGGCTTGGGAGGGGAAACACCATATATTTT
CASSLYGLGRGNTIYF
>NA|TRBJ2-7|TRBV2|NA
TGTGCCAGCACCCTGGACACGTACTCCTACGAGCAGTACTTC
CASTLDTYSYEQYF
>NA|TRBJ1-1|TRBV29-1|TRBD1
TGCAGCGTTTCGGTTGGACAGGGGACTGAAGCTTTCTTT
CSVSVGQGTEAFF